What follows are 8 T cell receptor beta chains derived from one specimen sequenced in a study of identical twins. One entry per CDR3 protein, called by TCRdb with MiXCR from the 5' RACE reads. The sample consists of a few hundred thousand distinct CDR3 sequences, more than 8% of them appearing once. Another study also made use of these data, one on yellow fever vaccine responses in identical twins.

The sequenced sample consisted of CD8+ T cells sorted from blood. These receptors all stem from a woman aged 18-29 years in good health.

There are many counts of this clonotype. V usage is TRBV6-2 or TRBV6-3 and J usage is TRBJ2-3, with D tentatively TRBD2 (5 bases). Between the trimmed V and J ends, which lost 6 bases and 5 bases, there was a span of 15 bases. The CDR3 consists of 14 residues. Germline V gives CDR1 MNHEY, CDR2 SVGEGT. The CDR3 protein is CASSHQAEVDTQYF. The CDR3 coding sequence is TGTGCCAGCAGCCACCAGGCGGAGGTAGATACGCAGTATTTT.

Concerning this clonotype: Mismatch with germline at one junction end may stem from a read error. The CDR3 reads CASSEGGRTGELFF. CDR3 in DNA: TGTGCCAGCAGCGAAGGGGGCCGGACCGGGGAGCTGTTTTTT. The rearrangement joins TRBV2 to TRBJ2-2, with 7 bases lining up with TRBD1. The V gene's germline CDR1 is SNHLY and CDR2 FYNNEI. CDR3 length: 14 residues.

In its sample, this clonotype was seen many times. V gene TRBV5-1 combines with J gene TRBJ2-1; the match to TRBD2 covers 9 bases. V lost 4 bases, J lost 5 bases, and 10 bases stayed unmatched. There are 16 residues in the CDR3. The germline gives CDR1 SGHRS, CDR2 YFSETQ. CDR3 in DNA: TGCGCCAGCAGCCGCGCCGCGGGAGGGCCGGACAATGAGCAGTTCTTC. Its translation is CASSRAAGGPDNEQFF.

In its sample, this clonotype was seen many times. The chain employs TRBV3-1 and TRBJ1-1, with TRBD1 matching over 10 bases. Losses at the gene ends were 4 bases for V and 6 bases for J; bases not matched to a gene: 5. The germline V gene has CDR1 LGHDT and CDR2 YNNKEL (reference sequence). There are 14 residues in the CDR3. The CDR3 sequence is CASSRGQGLAEAFF. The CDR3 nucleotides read TGTGCCAGCAGCCGGGGACAGGGGCTCGCTGAAGCTTTCTTT.

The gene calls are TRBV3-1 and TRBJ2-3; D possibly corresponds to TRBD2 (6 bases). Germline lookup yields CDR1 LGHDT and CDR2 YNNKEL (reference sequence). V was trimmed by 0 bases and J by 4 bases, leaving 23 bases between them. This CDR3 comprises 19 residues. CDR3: CASSQDWASAKIGADTQYF. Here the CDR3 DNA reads TGTGCCAGCAGCCAAGATTGGGCTAGCGCCAAAATTGGGGCAGATACGCAGTATTTT.

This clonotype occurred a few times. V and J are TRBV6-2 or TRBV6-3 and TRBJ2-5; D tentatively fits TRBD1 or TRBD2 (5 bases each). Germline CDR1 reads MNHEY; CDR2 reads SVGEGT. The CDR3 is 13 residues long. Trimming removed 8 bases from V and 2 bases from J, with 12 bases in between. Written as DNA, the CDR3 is TGTGCCAGCTCACTGGGGGTTCAAGAGACCCAGTACTTC. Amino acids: CASSLGVQETQYF.

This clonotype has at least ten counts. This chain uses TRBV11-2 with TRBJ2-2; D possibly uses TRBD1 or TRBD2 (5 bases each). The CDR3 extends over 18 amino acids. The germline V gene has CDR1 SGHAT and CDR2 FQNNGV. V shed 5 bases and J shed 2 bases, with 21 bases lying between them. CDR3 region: CASSDTGTTTENTGELFF. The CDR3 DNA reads TGTGCCAGCAGCGACACCGGGACCACAACTGAAAACACCGGGGAGCTGTTTTTT.

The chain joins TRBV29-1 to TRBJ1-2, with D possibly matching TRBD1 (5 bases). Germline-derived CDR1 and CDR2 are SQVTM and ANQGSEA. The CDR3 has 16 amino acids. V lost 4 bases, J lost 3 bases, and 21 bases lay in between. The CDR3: CSVALGTGPAHYGYTF. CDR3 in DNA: TGCAGCGTTGCTCTCGGTACAGGACCTGCTCACTATGGCTACACCTTC.